This T cell receptor (beta chain) was observed in a study of cytomegalovirus exposure and HLA in healthy donors (dated by TCRdb to about 2017). Study-wide context: An earlier analysis of roughly 630 of the donors reported 250 to 300 Gb of sequence data and 100 million to 130 million unique TCR beta sequences from about 179 million T cells. Across 398 genotyped donors of the cohort, an average of about 240,000 unique TCR beta nucleotide sequences per donor were sequenced, and roughly a sixth of those sequences were non-productive. HLA typing included class I and class II loci at four-digit resolution. Rather than using new phenotypic data, the later analysis identified candidate immune exposures from TCR beta sequences and from how often those sequences occurred across donors. Of the approximately 400 genotyped donors, 65% to 90% were placed in the genetic ancestry cluster associated with self-reported Caucasian donors. Donor age, sex, ethnicity and CMV serostatus were collected together with the repertoire data. A separate validation cohort of approximately 130 different subjects was used in addition to the roughly 720-subject first cohort. Using immunosequencing, the study profiled T cell repertoires from some 670 subjects and related those repertoires to cytomegalovirus serostatus. A few DR-DQ haplotypes were treated as single units for association and clustering because of strong linkage in the cohort. Around 320 gigabases of sequencing data and 78 million or so unique TCR sequences were included in an early release covering roughly 600 HLA-typed donors. Typing coverage varied by locus: roughly 620-640 donors for A, B, C, DRB1 and DQB1; some 520 for DQA1; more than 600 for DPA1; roughly 470 for DPB1. A later genetic analysis took genome-wide SNP genotypes for about three fifths of the roughly 700 donors and used that subset as a discovery cohort. All discovery cohort repertoires had been generated using a single sequencing platform. The study was designed to test whether signatures of past pathogen exposure could be identified by cataloging public T cell receptors. In a later analysis, previously published TCR beta repertoires from 600 to 850 donors were re-analyzed and high-resolution HLA genotyping was added so that TCR occurrence patterns could be studied. To predict cytomegalovirus infection status, the study brought together high-throughput TCR immunosequencing, statistical association of individual TCRs with disease status, and machine learning. An earlier analysis of 587 of the donors applied high-throughput TCR beta sequencing to assess whether each TCR beta V gene segment acted as functional or pseudogenic.

Libraries were prepared through the immunoSEQ multiplex PCR assay. A mixture of 60 forward primers for TCR Vbeta segments and 13 reverse primers for TCR Jbeta segments was used in the multiplex PCR. The CDR3 region of rearranged TCR beta genes was amplified from genomic DNA by a multiplex PCR assay. Amplified TCR beta libraries were sequenced as 87-base-pair reads on the Illumina HiSeq System. The original methods were these. A later analysis tallied approximately 87 million unique TCR beta chains across the 600 to 700 repertoires, and approximately 12 million of those chains were shared by two or more donors. A nearest-neighbor algorithm error-corrected the raw reads and collapsed the reads into unique sequences, merging closely related sequences to remove PCR and sequencing errors. To assign V, D and J gene segments, CDR3 sequences were aligned to IMGT reference sequences. For a sequence to be retained, a match of at least six nucleotides to both a V gene segment and a J gene segment was required. Rearrangements were classified as productive when the CDR3 lacked stop codons and remained in frame with V and J, and all other rearrangements were classified as non-productive. Following IMGT convention, CDR3 was defined as the stretch from the second conserved V-encoded cysteine up to the conserved J-encoded phenylalanine. The earlier analysis of fewer than 700 of the donors excluded sequences that lacked an unambiguous match to a single V gene segment. An earlier analysis of about 590 of the donors classified V segments as functional when productive rearrangements were above 56.7% and as segregating when the standard deviation between donors was above 5%. A statistical classification framework was developed to diagnose cytomegalovirus status using the catalog of TCR beta chain sequences. A later analysis assigned V and J genes by comparing TCR nucleotide sequences with IMGT/GENE-DB human TR gene sequences. The TCRdist pipeline was used in a later analysis to assign CDR3 sequences and most-parsimonious VDJ recombination scenarios. A later analysis defined each TCR beta chain by its CDR3 amino acid sequence plus V-gene family, and excluded reads lacking a unique V-gene family. As a way to deal with suspected cross-contamination and a sequencing artifact, a later analysis dropped roughly 620 nucleotide sequences that were highly shared and had low generation probability. For each public chain, a later analysis derived a clonal expansion index from normalized ranks of inferred template counts within each repertoire. In a later analysis, generation probabilities were computed with a VDJ recombination model fitted to out-of-frame rearrangements, and the resulting probabilities were checked against IGoR. In a later analysis, TCR-TCR, TCR-HLA and TCR-CMV co-occurrence was scored with hypergeometric tests, and a repertoire-size bias correction was applied to TCR pairs. A later analysis estimated false discovery rates by permuting HLA or CMV assignments 20 times. A later analysis grouped co-occurring TCRs with DBSCAN, adding TCRdist sequence similarity when clustering within HLA-allele-positive subsets. Co-occurrence clustering excluded repertoires with fewer than 30,000 or more than 120,000 public chains, plus five with anomalous nucleotide sharing. Entries here come from immuneACCESS through TCRdb and include only in-frame sequences with V and J called. Some clones fail to appear in such tables; in the studies checked, an unresolved V gene covers under half of the shortfall, and the cause of the remainder is unknown. V, J and clone size derive from that table, while D and trimming were established from the DNA sequence. This sample comprises 160,000 or so clones, roughly 80% of them detected only once. Approximately 1.3% of the sample belongs to the ten largest clones.

Broad study findings and their caveats: Because HLA typing was missing for some donors at each locus, association tests included only the typed subset. The authors suggested that the approach could potentially be extended to other disease states and immunological phenotypes. In the study, 164 TCR beta chains were listed as associated with cytomegalovirus. V-gene and J-gene trimming of TCR beta chains was associated with a missense DCLRE1C variant in a later genetic analysis, and the association was replicated in an independent cohort. At a false discovery rate of 0.05, a later analysis linked about 16,000 TCR beta sequences to specific HLA alleles. Presence/absence analyses assumed roughly uniform sequencing depth across donors, an assumption that may not hold. Immune exposure information for the cohort was limited to CMV serostatus. About 15 rarely observed V segments, including chromosome 9 orphons, were excluded from the earlier analysis of approximately 600 of the donors because counts were too low. In a later analysis, TCR association rates were found to vary across HLA loci, with the most associated TCRs seen for DRB1 alleles and the fewest for HLA-C alleles. Linkage disequilibrium might explain the correlated functional status among segregating V segments, but an unknown experimental factor could not be excluded. When HLA alleles, especially DR and DQ, strongly co-occurred, TCR associations were difficult to assign to individual alleles. In vitro tests confirmed that a few of the cytomegalovirus-associated TCR beta chains recognize cytomegalovirus antigens. Compared with equally common non-associated chains, HLA-associated TCR beta chains in a later analysis were more clonally expanded and had lower generation probabilities. Only TCR beta chains were sequenced in this cohort, and the absence of alpha or paired-chain data limited detectable features. Most CMV-associated TCR beta chains appeared to be HLA-restricted in a later analysis, and the HLA associations seemed to be driven largely by CMV exposure. In an earlier analysis of over 550 of the donors, most TCR beta V segments were observed in productive rearrangements about 90% or about 30% of the time, broadly matching IMGT annotations. A further reported finding was that TCR beta sequences accurately predicted the HLA-A and HLA-B alleles for most subjects in the first cohort. The classifier was reported to diagnose cytomegalovirus status with high specificity and sensitivity in both the original and validation cohorts. Because the 87-base-pair reads could not distinguish some IMGT-functional V segments, including TRBV6-2 and TRBV6-3, those segments were excluded. A cluster of highly shared sequence variants was judged likely to be a technical artifact of the sequencing pipeline. According to a later genetic analysis, donors in an Asian-associated ancestry cluster had fewer N-insertions in productive TCRs than the approximately 710-donor mean. Most TCR sequences were observed very rarely across donors, whereas some public TCRs were present in many individuals. Several of the top co-occurrence clusters appeared to be linked to parvovirus B19, influenza, CMV and Epstein-Barr virus, according to a later analysis.

In total, roughly 670 healthy bone marrow donors made up the cohort. Cohort members were all nominally healthy when sampled, although unrecorded immune exposures were likely present. The donor tested CMV seropositive, placing the donor among the 250 to 350 seropositive members of the cohort. Every donor gave a peripheral blood sample, and the peripheral blood mononuclear cells from that sample were used for TCR beta sequencing. The Qiagen DNeasy Blood Extraction Kit was used to extract genomic DNA from the blood cell samples. Details on this clone: Its antigen remains unidentified. Base qualities are not at hand, and no much larger clone is one base apart.

From the cysteine through the phenylalanine, the CDR3 covers 12 amino acids. Of the read, only the CDR3 DNA is kept; its 36 bases are in frame from base 1. Between the V and J ends, shortened by 3 bases and 7 bases respectively, the junction contains 6 bases. CDR1 and CDR2 are drawn from the germline V gene: LGHNA, YSLEER. The sequenced sample consisted of PBMCs. In this chain, TRBV4-3 is recombined with TRBJ1-4; TRBD1 could be the D gene, as 5 bases match. This TCR derives from a man between 50 and 59 years old in good health and CMV-seropositive. The DNA sequence is as follows: TGCGCCAGCAGCCACCAGGGTGAAAAACTGTTTTTT. It codes for CASSHQGEKLFF.